Reported below is one TCR beta chain. This specimen belongs to a study of CD8 T cells in Susac syndrome. The study sequenced TCR beta in blood CD8+ and CD4+ T cells. Purification of the CD8+ and CD4+ T cells relied on negative isolation, and TEMRA cells underwent FACS enrichment. Reverse transcription used 0.5 to 1 ug RNA and random hexamers. Amplification of the TCR beta CDR3 was carried out by immunoSEQ multiplex PCR, which spanned a total of 54 Vbeta and 13 Jbeta segments. TCRdb reanalysed the immunoSEQ multiplex PCR reads using MiXCR and keeps one entry per CDR3 protein. This table has 200,000 to 250,000 distinct CDR3 sequences, around 95% appearing once. The length of the CDR3 is 17 residues. With 2 bases clipped from V and 0 bases from J, the junction kept 4 bases outside the gene matches. Germline CDR1 reads LGHNT; CDR2 reads FRNRAP.

Sequenced sample: CD4+ T cells from PBMCs. This sequence joins TRBV12-5 and TRBJ2-7; 13 bases align to TRBD2. This receptor was taken from a human donor with multiple sclerosis. The CDR3 DNA reads as TGTGCTAGTGGTTTGATTACTAGCGGGGGGGGCTCCTACGAGCAGTACTTC. This gives the protein CASGLITSGGGSYEQYF.